What follows describes a single T cell receptor beta chain. CDR3 length: 14 amino acids. Germline assignment: CDR1 SNHLY and CDR2 FYNNEI. Trimming left V 4 bases short and J 4 bases short, with 13 bases between. Participants were aged about 18 to 95 years, lived in about 26 US areas, and enrolled virtually. Allocation to cohorts depended on clinical history reported by the participants. The data are from a study of blood T cell repertoires in COVID-19. About the study: Some COVID-19 samples were acute and others convalescent; all came from the United States, Italy and Spain. Nucleic acid was either cDNA or gDNA, and it came from T cells, B-cell-depleted T cells, or PBMCs.

The protocol was immunoSEQ multiplex PCR, while the TCRdb copy is restricted to in-frame clones and leaves out a portion. Among about 360,000 clones listed, approximately 85% were seen once. The specimen sequenced was PBMCs or T cells enriched from blood (not recorded which). The receptor was derived from a woman in her 40s with acute COVID-19. This chain links TRBV2 with TRBJ1-2; possible D gene TRBD1, 5 bases. CDR3 DNA: TGTGCCAGCAGTGGGTGGGACTCCCTCTATGGCTACACCTTC. Translated, it gives CASSGWDSLYGYTF.